Described below is a single TCR beta chain sequence and its context. This sample is part of a study of T cells in Graves' hyperthyroidism and ophthalmopathy. Across the study: The authors collected peripheral blood at initial diagnosis, before any treatment.

RNA transcripts served as the template for amplifying TCR beta CDR3 regions. RT-PCR in the first round (using the HTBI primer set) targeted the TCR CDR3. TCRdb used MiXCR to reprocess the multiplex PCR reads, holding one entry per CDR3 protein. This table has around 300,000 distinct CDR3 sequences, 22% appearing once. The TCR was taken from a man in his thirties or forties with Graves' ophthalmopathy. The material sequenced was blood.

Here the CDR3 reads CATSYATGTDEQFF. The DNA for the CDR3 is TGTGCCACCAGTTATGCGACAGGTACTGATGAGCAGTTCTTC. This sequence joins TRBV24-1 and TRBJ2-1; D is possibly TRBD1 (6 bases). Deletions cut 6 bases from V and 8 bases from J, with 16 bases between. The CDR3 length is 14 residues. The V gene's germline CDR1 is KGHDR and CDR2 SFDVKD.